These 17 T cell receptor beta chains originate from one sample sequenced in a study of CD8 T cells in Susac syndrome. RNA amounts of 0.5 to 1 ug underwent reverse transcription with random hexamers. One entry per CDR3 protein results from TCRdb running MiXCR on the immunoSEQ multiplex PCR reads. This sample carries about 430,000 distinct CDR3 sequences, around 85% of them seen once, and the ten largest clones take under 0.15%. Sequencing was done on a sample of CD8+ T cells from PBMCs. The receptor set was obtained from a human donor with multiple sclerosis.

This clonotype was seen a few times. The rearrangement joins TRBV11-2 to TRBJ1-4; possible D gene TRBD1, 6 bases. This CDR3 has 15 amino acids. Trimming shortened V by 0 bases and J by 6 bases, and 11 bases separated the two germline ends. Germline values: CDR1 SGHAT, CDR2 FQNNGV. The CDR3 DNA reads TGTGCCAGCAGCTTAGAAGGGGGGGCGGATGAAAAACTGTTTTTT. Translation: CASSLEGGADEKLFF.

The chain joins TRBV6-1 to TRBJ1-5; D remains ambiguous. Germline CDR1 is MNHNS and CDR2 is SASEGT. There are 15 residues in the CDR3. Trimming pared 6 bases from V and 1 base from J, leaving 13 bases between. This CDR3 reads CASRLIFDSNQPQHF. CDR3 nucleotide sequence: TGTGCCAGCAGACTTATCTTCGACAGCAATCAGCCCCAGCATTTT.

CDR3 sequence: CAREGTMGDEQYF. CDR3 coding DNA: TGCGCCAGAGAAGGGACGATGGGTGACGAGCAGTACTTC. This chain links TRBV5-1 with TRBJ2-7; D possibly uses TRBD1 or TRBD2 (5 bases each). V was trimmed by 8 bases and J by 5 bases, leaving 17 bases between them. The CDR3 runs 13 residues. Germline CDR1 SGHRS, CDR2 YFSETQ.

This chain joins TRBV28 and TRBJ2-4; D may be TRBD1 or TRBD2 (5 bases each). Per germline, CDR1 MDHEN and CDR2 SYDVKM. The CDR3 is 16 amino acids. V lost 5 bases to trimming and J lost 0 bases, with 14 bases between them. DNA for the CDR3: TGTGCCAGCAGTCCACGAGGGGATGTAGCCAAAAACATTCAGTACTTC. This translates into CASSPRGDVAKNIQYF.

The chain combines TRBV2 with TRBJ2-1; D is undetermined. CDR3 length: 13 residues. V was pared by 2 bases and J by 5 bases, with 7 bases between. CDR1 SNHLY and CDR2 FYNNEI come from the germline V gene. The CDR3 protein is CASSESVHNEQFF. CDR3 nucleotides: TGTGCCAGCAGTGAATCTGTCCACAATGAGCAGTTCTTC.

The chain couples TRBV4-1 to TRBJ2-4, with D possibly TRBD1 on 5 matching bases. V lost 5 bases, J lost 0 bases, and 17 bases lay in between. Germline assignment: CDR1 MGHRA and CDR2 YSYEKL. This CDR3 is 17 amino acids long. The CDR3 bases are TGCGCCAGCAGCGACCAGGGCAGAGCGATAGCCAAAAACATTCAGTACTTC. Protein sequence: CASSDQGRAIAKNIQYF.

The gene calls are TRBV5-1 and TRBJ1-1, with TRBD1 matching 11 bases. Germline V gene data show CDR1 as SGHRS and CDR2 as YFSETQ. Trimming at V came to 4 bases and at J to 4 bases, leaving 3 bases not matched to a gene. The CDR3 loop spans 14 amino acids. The CDR3 protein is CASSIGQGATEAFF. As DNA, the CDR3 is TGCGCCAGCAGCATCGGACAGGGGGCCACTGAAGCTTTCTTT.

The chain recombines TRBV27 with TRBJ1-2; D remains ambiguous. V was shortened by 10 bases and J by 2 bases, with 14 bases between the two germline ends. Germline values: CDR1 MNHEY, CDR2 SMNVEV (reference sequence). The CDR3 loop spans 13 amino acids. CDR3 in amino acids: CATRPGWNYGYTF. The CDR3 nucleotides read TGTGCCACCCGCCCGGGTTGGAACTATGGCTACACCTTC.

This sequence joins TRBV28 and TRBJ1-2, with D possibly TRBD1 on 6 matching bases. CDR1 and CDR2 from the germline V gene are MDHEN and SYDVKM. Between the trimmed V and J ends, which lost 6 bases and 5 bases, there was a span of 22 bases. This CDR3 has 16 amino acids. The CDR3 loop reads CASSWDKRIGWYGYTF. The CDR3 DNA follows: TGTGCCAGCAGCTGGGACAAAAGAATCGGTTGGTATGGCTACACCTTC.

This chain uses TRBV19 with TRBJ1-5; D unclear. This CDR3 region has 15 residues. CDR1 and CDR2 from the germline V gene are LNHDA and SQIVND (reference sequence). V was clipped by 3 bases and J by 2 bases, with 11 bases between them. For the CDR3, the DNA is TGTGCCAGTAGTATGCGGCCAGTTCGCAATCAGCCCCAGCATTTT. It specifies CASSMRPVRNQPQHF.

The rearrangement links TRBV29-1 to TRBJ2-7; 9 nucleotides match TRBD2. The CDR3 loop spans 15 amino acids. Germline V CDR1 and CDR2: SQVTM, ANQGSEA. With 2 bases clipped from V and 4 bases from J, the junction kept 9 bases outside the gene matches. The CDR3 sequence: CSVETETSGAYEQYF. Here the CDR3 DNA reads TGCAGCGTTGAAACCGAGACTAGCGGAGCGTACGAGCAGTACTTC.

This clonotype was observed once. This chain joins TRBV20-1 and TRBJ2-7, with 10 bases fitting TRBD1. The V gene end was trimmed by 4 bases and the J gene end by 3 bases; junction bases not matched to a gene: 6. From germline, CDR1 is DFQATT and CDR2 SNEGSKA (reference sequence). CDR3 length: 14 amino acids. CDR3 nucleotides: TGCAGTGCTACCGGGACAGGGGCGAGCTACGAGCAGTACTTC. Translation: CSATGTGASYEQYF.

The chain combines TRBV19 with TRBJ2-7; D assignment may be TRBD1 or TRBD2 (5 bases each). CDR3 size: 14 residues. In germline, CDR1 is LNHDA, CDR2 SQIVND (reference sequence). V was trimmed by 1 base and J by 4 bases, leaving 11 bases between them. The CDR3 loop is CASSIGDGPYEQYF. In nucleotides, the CDR3 is TGTGCCAGTAGTATAGGGGACGGCCCTTACGAGCAGTACTTC.

The chain recombines TRBV6-2 or TRBV6-3 with TRBJ1-1; D gene ambiguous. The CDR3 loop spans 15 amino acids. V gave up 4 bases and J gave up 4 bases, with 16 bases separating them. CDR1 is MNHEY, CDR2 SVGEGT, per germline. This CDR3 is CASSLPPVGGTEAFF. For the CDR3, the DNA is TGTGCCAGCAGTTTACCGCCGGTCGGAGGCACTGAAGCTTTCTTT.

This clonotype was picked up one time. The genes are TRBV27 and TRBJ2-3, with a possible D match to TRBD2 (5 bases). The CDR3 covers 16 residues. Looked up from germline, CDR1 is MNHEY and CDR2 is SMNVEV (reference sequence). V was clipped by 9 bases and J by 0 bases, with 19 bases between them. The CDR3 protein is CASSYEGGTSTDTQYF. The DNA of the CDR3 is TGTGCCAGTTCTTATGAGGGCGGCACTAGCACAGATACGCAGTATTTT.

As concerns this clonotype: A read error may account for a junction end that differs from germline. The gene calls are TRBV20-1 and TRBJ2-1, with D possibly TRBD2 on 5 matching bases. Germline CDR1 reads DFQATT; CDR2 reads SNEGSKA (reference sequence). There are 12 residues in the CDR3. The DNA of the CDR3 is TGCAGTGCCAAGCGGTCCTTCAATGAGCAGTTCTTC. Protein sequence: CSAKRSFNEQFF.

The CDR3 is CASSSNLWGNTIYF. The CDR3 nucleotides are TGTGCCAGCAGTTCGAACCTCTGGGGAAACACCATATATTTT. The V gene is TRBV6-2 or TRBV6-3, the J gene TRBJ1-3; D call uncertain. The CDR3 covers 14 residues. V was cut by 4 bases and J by 4 bases, with 11 bases left in between. Germline lookup yields CDR1 MNHEY and CDR2 SVGEGT.